These T cell receptor beta chains were read from a single sample in a study of identical twins. TCRdb re-called the 5' RACE reads through MiXCR, storing one row per CDR3 protein. Seen here are 400,000 to 600,000 distinct CDR3 sequences, about a fifth observed once, and the top ten hold approximately 0.52%. This sample also appeared in a second study, on yellow fever vaccine responses in identical twins.

The specimen was CD4+ T cells sorted from blood. Receptors were obtained from a young woman in good health. Each CDR3 is given with its conserved first and last residue. D genes are given only for firm matches. The size of a clone is reported for some rows only, either as once, few or many, or as a class for expanded clones.

V	D	size	J	DNA	CDR3
TRBV24-1	TRBD1	-	TRBJ2-3	TGTGCCACCAGTGACTCGGGACAGGGGGCTCCAGATACGCAGTATTTT	CATSDSGQGAPDTQYF
TRBV4-1	-	-	TRBJ1-1	TGCGCCAGCAGCCAAGATTTGGGTAGGGCATCTTTCTTT	CASSQDLGRASFF
TRBV20-1	-	-	TRBJ2-7	TGCAGTGCTAGAGATAGTACTAACGGGATTTCCGAGCAGTACTTC	CSARDSTNGISEQYF
TRBV20-1	-	many	TRBJ1-1	TGCAGTGCTAGAGAGGGGGGTCTAACTGAAGCTTTCTTT	CSAREGGLTEAFF
TRBV6-6	-	few	TRBJ1-2	TGTGCCAGCGCCTGGGAACCCTTC	CASAWEPF
TRBV6-2/TRBV6-3	-	few	TRBJ2-1	TGTGCCAGCAGATGGGGGACTGGGCCTTTGGATGAGCAGTTCTTC	CASRWGTGPLDEQFF
TRBV4-1	TRBD2	-	TRBJ2-7	TGCGCCAGCAGCCAAGATAGGTCTAGCGGGACCCTTTACTACGAGCAGTACTTC	CASSQDRSSGTLYYEQYF
TRBV7-9	-	few	TRBJ2-3	TGTGCCAGCAGCTTAGCCCAACAGCTTGCAGATACGCAGTATTTT	CASSLAQQLADTQYF
TRBV6-2/TRBV6-3	-	few	TRBJ2-2	TGTGCCAGCAGGGTGGATCGCAGGATTAACACCGGGGAGCTGTTTTTT	CASRVDRRINTGELFF
TRBV7-9	TRBD1	once	TRBJ1-2	TGTGCCAGCAGCTTCTCGGACAGGGGGCATGGCTACACCTTC	CASSFSDRGHGYTF